The present T cell receptor beta chain was sequenced within a study of control samples from healthy donors and cancer patients. Germline V gene lookup returns CDR1 LGHNA and CDR2 YSLEER. V was trimmed by 0 bases and J by 0 bases, leaving 11 bases between them. The length of the CDR3 is 17 residues. Profiled with immunoSEQ multiplex PCR; TCRdb holds only in-frame clones, not every one. The sample yields some 120,000 clones, approximately 94% seen once. The specimen was PBMCs. This clonotype was sampled from a man aged 45 to 65 with head and neck cancer. The chain recombines TRBV4-3 with TRBJ1-4; D call uncertain. Here the CDR3 DNA reads TGCGCCAGCAGCCAAGATGGCACCACGACAACTAATGAAAAACTGTTTTTT. As protein: CASSQDGTTTTNEKLFF.